Here is one TCR beta chain with its context. What it recognizes is unknown. The sample originates from a study of regulatory T cells in long-lasting Graves disease. Looking at the study overall: Recently diagnosed Graves' patients had received antithyroid drugs for under 3 months. General observations from the study: The study found TRBV28, TRBJ1-2 and TRBJ2-5 favored in persistent disease.

As to time point: newly diagnosed GD, antithyroid drugs for less than 3 months. Researchers made the TCR library from RNA that was extracted from PBMCs. Arm-PCR with iRepertoire HTBI primers amplified the CDR3 regions for these TCR beta libraries. TCRdb redid the calling of the multiplex PCR reads with MiXCR, one entry per CDR3 protein. The profile shows about 460,000 distinct CDR3 sequences, 14% of them singletons. This CDR3 is built from 16 residues. The V and J ends lost 4 bases and 3 bases, in that order; junction bases with no gene match: 5. Germline CDR1 reads PRHDT; CDR2 reads FYEKMQ (reference sequence). The same sample was also studied in work on T cells in Graves' hyperthyroidism and ophthalmopathy.

The chain joins TRBV13 to TRBJ2-5; TRBD2 matches at 13 bases. The origin of this receptor is a woman in her fifties or sixties with Graves disease. This sample comprised peripheral blood mononuclear cells (PBMCs), obtained at new diagnosis, from a patient treated with antithyroid drugs. The CDR3 sequence is CASSSPGTSGKETQYF. The DNA of the CDR3 is TGTGCCAGCAGCTCGCCGGGGACTAGCGGGAAAGAGACCCAGTACTTC.